Following are 32 T cell receptor beta chains from one sample sequenced in a study of control samples from healthy donors and cancer patients. The table came from immunoSEQ multiplex PCR; TCRdb's copy has only in-frame clones and leaves some out. The sample has around 130,000 clones; roughly nine tenths are singletons. Sequencing used blood. The receptors shown here come from a man aged 50-60 years in good health.

The chain employs TRBV14 and TRBJ2-1, with 7 bases that match TRBD2. CDR1 is SGHDN and CDR2 is FVKESK in the germline V gene. Trimming cost V 4 bases and J 9 bases; bases outside gene matches: 6. The CDR3 spans 13 residues. Here the CDR3 DNA reads TGTGCCAGCAGCCCCCGGGGGGTTGGTGAGCAGTTCTTC. Translating it yields CASSPRGVGEQFF.

V is TRBV5-1 and J is TRBJ2-1; maybe TRBD1 (6 bases). Trimming shortened V by 4 bases and J by 10 bases, and 15 bases separated the two germline ends. The length of the CDR3 is 13 residues. Looked up from germline, CDR1 is SGHRS and CDR2 is YFSETQ. The DNA for the CDR3 is TGCGCCAGCAGCCCACTAACAGGGCGCGAGCAGTTCTTC. It translates to CASSPLTGREQFF.

The chain has TRBV6-2 or TRBV6-3 and TRBJ2-7; maybe TRBD2 (6 bases). In germline, CDR1 is MNHEY, CDR2 SVGEGT. V was clipped by 5 bases and J by 4 bases, with 15 bases between them. This CDR3 is built from 14 residues. DNA of the CDR3: TGTGCCAGCAGTCCACGACTAGTTCCGTACGAGCAGTACTTC. Protein: CASSPRLVPYEQYF.

V is TRBV2 and J is TRBJ1-3; unclear D gene. Germline lookup yields CDR1 SNHLY and CDR2 FYNNEI. Deletions cut 3 bases from V and 4 bases from J, with 10 bases between. This CDR3 region has 14 residues. The CDR3 loop is CASSDWGGGNTIYF. The CDR3 DNA is TGTGCCAGCAGTGATTGGGGTGGAGGAAACACCATATATTTT.

This clone was picked up one time. The chain employs TRBV29-1 and TRBJ1-1; TRBD1 is a possible D gene (6 bases). The V and J ends lost 7 bases and 4 bases respectively, with 13 bases between them. Germline V gene lookup returns CDR1 SQVTM and CDR2 ANQGSEA. The CDR3 runs 12 residues. The DNA of the CDR3 is TGCAGCGGGCGGAGGGGGAGCACTGAAGCTTTCTTT. Residues: CSGRRGSTEAFF.

This chain links TRBV18 with TRBJ1-2; no clear D. CDR3 length: 15 residues. The germline V gene encodes CDR1 KGHSH and CDR2 LQKENI. The germline V and J ends were trimmed by 5 bases and 0 bases, with 13 bases remaining between them. CDR3 DNA: TGTGCCAGCTCAGAAGGCAGGAGAGCTAACTATGGCTACACCTTC. It specifies CASSEGRRANYGYTF.

As DNA, the CDR3 is TGTGCCAGCAGCGCTAGCGGGGGGGGTCAAGAGACCCAGTACTTC. Translating gives CASSASGGGQETQYF. The chain carries TRBV9 and TRBJ2-5; 12 nucleotides align to TRBD2. The CDR3 covers 15 residues. Germline values: CDR1 SGDLS, CDR2 YYNGEE. J lost 2 bases, V lost 3 bases, and 2 bases had no gene match. The whole variable domain, filled in from reference TRBV9 and TRBJ2-5, reads DSGVTQTPKHLITATGQRVTLRCSPRSGDLSVYWYQQSLDQGLQFLIQYYNGEERAKGNILERFSAQQFPDLHSELNLSSLELGDSALYFCASSASGGGQETQYFGPGTRLLVL.

J is TRBJ2-5 and V is TRBV18; D possibly corresponds to TRBD1 (5 bases). This CDR3 region has 12 residues. Trimming shortened V by 3 bases and J by 3 bases, and 5 bases separated the two germline ends. Looked up from germline, CDR1 is KGHSH and CDR2 is LQKENI. The CDR3 loop is CASSPREETQYF. CDR3 nucleotides: TGTGCCAGCTCACCCAGGGAAGAGACCCAGTACTTC.

The V call is TRBV10-3, the J call TRBJ1-6; D is undetermined. This CDR3 contains 12 residues. CDR1 is ENHRY, CDR2 SYGVKD, per germline. Trimming shortened V by 10 bases and J by 3 bases, and 7 bases separated the two germline ends. The CDR3 DNA sequence: TGTGCCACACCGATCTATAATTCACCCCTCCACTTT. Translating it yields CATPIYNSPLHF.

This chain connects TRBV6-6 to TRBJ1-2, with 7 bases matching TRBD1. Germline values: CDR1 MNHNY, CDR2 SVGAGI (reference sequence). CDR3 size: 15 residues. V lost 2 bases, J lost 4 bases, and 7 bases stayed unmatched. The CDR3: CASSYGQASFYGYTF. CDR3 coding DNA: TGTGCCAGCAGTTACGGACAGGCCAGTTTCTATGGCTACACCTTC.

This sequence joins TRBV19 and TRBJ1-2; tentatively, D is TRBD1 (6 bases). V dropped 3 bases and J dropped 6 bases, with 14 bases sitting between them. Germline CDR1 reads LNHDA; CDR2 reads SQIVND (reference sequence). This CDR3 comprises 14 residues. The CDR3 sequence: CASSIGVQGHGYTF. The CDR3 bases are TGTGCCAGTAGTATCGGGGTACAGGGCCATGGCTACACCTTC.

This CDR3 reads CASTGGGSQHF. The CDR3 coding sequence is TGTGCCAGCACTGGGGGGGGGTCCCAGCATTTT. The genes are TRBV27 and TRBJ1-5, with D perhaps TRBD1 (5 bases). V was cut by 7 bases and J by 11 bases, with 12 bases left in between. Germline CDR1 MNHEY, CDR2 SMNVEV (reference sequence). This CDR3 has 11 residues.

For this clone: The identical CDR3 is also encoded by other nucleotide sequences in the sample. The chain has TRBV12-3 or TRBV12-4 and TRBJ1-2; D gene uncertain. The CDR3 runs 13 residues. Trimming pared 0 bases from V and 4 bases from J, leaving 6 bases between. The CDR3 sequence: CASSLARSYGYTF. The CDR3 bases are TGTGCCAGCAGTTTAGCCCGGTCCTATGGCTACACCTTC.

V and J are TRBV29-1 and TRBJ2-5; maybe TRBD1 (7 bases). The CDR3 length is 15 residues. V dropped 3 bases and J dropped 2 bases, with 16 bases sitting between them. Germline assignment: CDR1 SQVTM and CDR2 ANQGSEA. DNA for the CDR3: TGCAGCGTTGAGGGGGGACAGAGAGAACAAGAGACCCAGTACTTC. Protein: CSVEGGQREQETQYF.

The chain couples TRBV19 to TRBJ1-1; no definite D call. The V and J ends lost 3 bases and 4 bases respectively, with 12 bases between them. The CDR3 loop spans 14 amino acids. Germline V gene data show CDR1 as LNHDA and CDR2 as SQIVND (reference sequence). Here the CDR3 reads CASSIYVRSTEAFF. CDR3 nucleotides: TGTGCCAGTAGTATTTATGTGAGGAGCACTGAAGCTTTCTTT.

The chain uses TRBV6-5 and TRBJ2-1, with D unclear. From germline, CDR1 is MNHEY and CDR2 SVGAGI. The CDR3 has 13 residues. V was pared by 6 bases and J by 7 bases, with 13 bases between. CDR3 protein: CASSSPPWNEQFF. Written as DNA, the CDR3 is TGTGCCAGCAGCTCTCCACCTTGGAATGAGCAGTTCTTC.

This clone has a single count. The chain carries TRBV30 and TRBJ2-6; 11 bases match TRBD2. CDR3 length: 19 residues. The germline CDR1 and CDR2 sequences are GTSNPN and SVGIG (reference sequence). Losses at the gene ends were 3 bases for V and 0 bases for J; bases not matched to a gene: 10. The CDR3 is CAWSGRLAGGLSGANVLTF. DNA of the CDR3: TGTGCCTGGAGCGGAAGGCTAGCGGGGGGTCTCTCTGGGGCCAACGTCCTGACTTTC.

This chain links TRBV6-1 with TRBJ2-7; TRBD1 aligns across 8 bases. Germline V gene data show CDR1 as MNHNS and CDR2 as SASEGT. The ends lost 3 bases at V and 4 bases at J; junction bases unmatched: 5. This CDR3 is built from 14 residues. The CDR3 sequence is CASSEDRAYYEQYF. In nucleotides, the CDR3 is TGTGCCAGCAGTGAGGACAGGGCCTATTACGAGCAGTACTTC.

The genes are TRBV7-2 and TRBJ2-3, with D possibly being TRBD2 (5 bases). The length of the CDR3 is 12 residues. Germline values: CDR1 SGHTA, CDR2 FQGNSA. V gave up 6 bases and J gave up 10 bases, with 14 bases separating them. In DNA, the CDR3 is TGTGCCAGCAGATCCAGCGGTGAGGCGCAGTATTTT. Translated, it gives CASRSSGEAQYF.

The CDR3 DNA reads TGTGCCAGCTCCACCGACAGGGGTGGCCCTCCGAACACCGGGGAGCTGTTTTTT. Its protein is CASSTDRGGPPNTGELFF. The rearrangement links TRBV25-1 to TRBJ2-2, with 8 bases fitting TRBD1. Germline trimming cut 8 bases from V and 0 bases from J; bases unmatched to any gene: 14. The CDR3 is 18 amino acids. CDR1 and CDR2 (germline): MGHDK, SYGVNS.

V usage is TRBV5-4 and J usage is TRBJ1-1, with D perhaps TRBD1 (5 bases). CDR3 length equals 14 residues. The germline V gene has CDR1 SGHNT and CDR2 YYREEE (reference sequence). V was shortened by 2 bases and J by 1 base, with 9 bases between the two germline ends. CDR3 residues: CASSFGGRNTEAFF. For the CDR3, the DNA is TGTGCCAGCAGCTTCGGGGGTAGGAACACTGAAGCTTTCTTT.

V gene TRBV2 combines with J gene TRBJ2-7; D not resolved. The CDR3 contains 11 residues. Trimming took 8 bases from V and 3 from J, leaving 8 bases between them. Per the germline V gene, CDR1 is SNHLY and CDR2 is FYNNEI. Written as DNA, the CDR3 is TGTGCCAGCGGGCCCATCTACGAGCAGTACTTC. Translation gives CASGPIYEQYF.

In nucleotides, the CDR3 is TGTGCCAGCAGTTCGTCCGACAGGGGACCAAAATACAATGAGCAGTTCTTC. It encodes CASSSSDRGPKYNEQFF. V is TRBV27 and J is TRBJ2-1, with 8 positions matching TRBD1. The germline V gene has CDR1 MNHEY and CDR2 SMNVEV (reference sequence). Unmatched junction bases numbered 12, after V lost 4 bases and J lost 4 bases. The CDR3 loop spans 17 amino acids.

This chain links TRBV10-3 with TRBJ1-3, with 7 bases lining up with TRBD1. The CDR3 runs 16 residues. The junction had 6 bases not matched to a gene; V was cut back by 4 bases and J by 0 bases. Germline-derived CDR1 and CDR2 are ENHRY and SYGVKD. In DNA, the CDR3 is TGTGCCATCAGTGCAAATAGGGACAGCTCTGGAAACACCATATATTTT. Its protein product is CAISANRDSSGNTIYF.

The gene calls are TRBV11-2 and TRBJ1-1; 8 bases are a match to TRBD1. The CDR3 is 16 amino acids. Germline V gene sequence: CDR1 SGHAT, CDR2 FQNNGV. The junction had 9 bases not matched to a gene; V was cut back by 5 bases and J by 1 base. The CDR3: CASSGKGQAKNTEAFF. CDR3 sequence (DNA): TGTGCCAGCAGCGGGAAGGGACAGGCAAAGAACACTGAAGCTTTCTTT.

The V gene is TRBV7-2, the J gene TRBJ2-5, with D possibly matching TRBD1 (6 bases). CDR1 is SGHTA, CDR2 FQGNSA, per germline. V lost 3 bases and J lost 2, with 10 bases in between. The CDR3 has 14 residues. CDR3 region: CASSFSDRQETQYF. CDR3 in DNA: TGTGCCAGCAGCTTTTCCGACAGGCAAGAGACCCAGTACTTC. The full variable domain, rest sourced from reference TRBV7-2 and TRBJ2-5, is GAGVSQSPSNKVTEKGKDVELRCDPISGHTALYWYRQSLGQGLEFLIYFQGNSAPDKSGLPSDRFSAERTGGSVSTLTIQRTQQEDSAVYLCASSFSDRQETQYFGPGTRLLVL.

The chain combines TRBV9 with TRBJ2-3; D remains ambiguous. The length of the CDR3 is 15 residues. Germline CDR1 SGDLS, CDR2 YYNGEE. V lost 1 base and J lost 0, with 9 bases in between. This CDR3 reads CASSVTPTSTDTQYF. In nucleotides, the CDR3 is TGTGCCAGCAGCGTAACCCCGACTAGCACAGATACGCAGTATTTT.

The rearrangement links TRBV6-1 to TRBJ2-2; D may match TRBD1 or TRBD2 (5 bases each). This CDR3 region has 18 residues. From germline, CDR1 is MNHNS and CDR2 SASEGT. Trimming took off 3 bases at V and 4 bases at J, with 21 bases between the two ends. In DNA, the CDR3 is TGTGCCAGCAGTGATCCGTCCGGGCCACCGAGGGGCACCGGGGAGCTGTTTTTT. Protein sequence: CASSDPSGPPRGTGELFF.

The chain couples TRBV27 to TRBJ2-1; maybe TRBD1 (6 bases). This CDR3 has 15 amino acids. CDR1 is MNHEY, CDR2 SMNVEV, per germline (reference sequence). V lost 3 bases to trimming and J lost 3 bases, with 12 bases between them. CDR3 bases: TGTGCCAGCAGTTTCGGACAGAGCCTCTACAATGAGCAGTTCTTC. It is translated as CASSFGQSLYNEQFF.

DNA of the CDR3: TGTGCCATCAGTGAGACAGGGCCCTATAATTCACCCCTCCACTTT. Translation: CAISETGPYNSPLHF. The V gene is TRBV10-3, the J gene TRBJ1-6; TRBD1 is a possible D gene (6 bases). Trimming shortened V by 2 bases and J by 2 bases, and 7 bases separated the two germline ends. The CDR3 spans 15 residues. CDR1 and CDR2 from the germline V gene are ENHRY and SYGVKD.

This clone was detected once. The chain links TRBV7-2 to TRBJ1-2; perhaps TRBD1 as D (5 bases). CDR1 is SGHTA and CDR2 is FQGNSA in the germline V gene. This CDR3 has 15 residues. V lost 0 bases and J lost 7, with 15 bases in between. The CDR3 region is CASSLAPGAGVGYTF. The DNA of the CDR3 is TGTGCCAGCAGCTTAGCCCCCGGGGCGGGAGTTGGCTACACCTTC. Based on the CDR3 plus reference TRBV7-2 and TRBJ1-2, the full variable domain is GAGVSQSPSNKVTEKGKDVELRCDPISGHTALYWYRQSLGQGLEFLIYFQGNSAPDKSGLPSDRFSAERTGGSVSTLTIQRTQQEDSAVYLCASSLAPGAGVGYTFGSGTRLTVV.

This clone was found a few times. The rearrangement links TRBV7-6 to TRBJ2-1; 10 bases map to TRBD2. Germline loops: CDR1 SGHVS, CDR2 FNYEAQ. V was clipped by 5 bases and J by 0 bases; unmatched bases: 16. This CDR3 contains 20 residues. CDR3 loop: CASSPLRTSGAKSSYNEQFF. The CDR3 DNA reads as TGTGCCAGCAGCCCCCTTAGGACTAGCGGCGCTAAAAGCTCCTACAATGAGCAGTTCTTC.